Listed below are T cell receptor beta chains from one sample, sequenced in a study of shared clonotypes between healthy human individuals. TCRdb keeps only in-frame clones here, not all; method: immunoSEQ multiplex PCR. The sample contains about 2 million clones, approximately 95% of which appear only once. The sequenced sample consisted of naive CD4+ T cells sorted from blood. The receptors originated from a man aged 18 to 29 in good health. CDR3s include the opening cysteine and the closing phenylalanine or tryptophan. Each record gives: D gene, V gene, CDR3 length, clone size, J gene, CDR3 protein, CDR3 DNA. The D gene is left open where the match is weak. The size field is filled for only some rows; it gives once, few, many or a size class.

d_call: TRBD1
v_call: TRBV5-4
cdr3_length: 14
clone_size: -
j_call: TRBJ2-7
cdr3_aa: CASSTGQGAWEQYF
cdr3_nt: TGTGCCAGCAGCACCGGACAGGGGGCATGGGAGCAGTACTTC

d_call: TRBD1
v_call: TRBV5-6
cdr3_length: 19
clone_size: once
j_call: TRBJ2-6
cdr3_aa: CASSALLGQGADGANVLTF
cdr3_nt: TGTGCCAGCAGCGCCTTACTTGGACAGGGGGCGGATGGGGCCAACGTCCTGACTTTC

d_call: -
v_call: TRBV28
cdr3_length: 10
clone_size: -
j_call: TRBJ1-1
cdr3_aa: CASSSTGAFF
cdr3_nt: TGTGCCAGCAGTTCGACGGGGGCTTTCTTT

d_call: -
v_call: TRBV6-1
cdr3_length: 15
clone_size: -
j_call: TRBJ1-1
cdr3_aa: CASSVQGGVDTEAFF
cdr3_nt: TGTGCCAGCAGTGTACAGGGAGGGGTAGACACTGAAGCTTTCTTT

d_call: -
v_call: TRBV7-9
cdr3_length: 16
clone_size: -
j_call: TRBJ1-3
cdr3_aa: CASSLALGSSGNTIYF
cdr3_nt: TGTGCCAGCAGCTTAGCGCTTGGGAGCTCTGGAAACACCATATATTTT

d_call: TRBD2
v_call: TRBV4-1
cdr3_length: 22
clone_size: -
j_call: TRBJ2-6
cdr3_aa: CASSQDPGLAGGSNSGANVLTF
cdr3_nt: TGCGCCAGCAGCCAAGACCCCGGGCTAGCGGGAGGGTCAAACTCTGGGGCCAACGTCCTGACTTTC

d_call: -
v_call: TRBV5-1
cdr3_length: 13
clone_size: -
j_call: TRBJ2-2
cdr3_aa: CASSAEGTGELFF
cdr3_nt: TGCGCCAGCAGCGCGGAGGGTACCGGGGAGCTGTTTTTT

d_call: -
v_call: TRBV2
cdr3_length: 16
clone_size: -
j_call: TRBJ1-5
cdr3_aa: CASSNQGRVRGQPQHF
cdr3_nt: TGTGCCAGCAGTAACCAAGGGAGGGTGAGGGGTCAGCCCCAGCATTTT

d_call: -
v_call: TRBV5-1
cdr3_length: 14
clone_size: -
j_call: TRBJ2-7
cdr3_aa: CASISTPGPYEQYF
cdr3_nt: TGCGCCAGCATCTCCACCCCAGGCCCCTACGAGCAGTACTTC

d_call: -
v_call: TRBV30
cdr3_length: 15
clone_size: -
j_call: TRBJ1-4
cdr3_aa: CAWSVLARRSEKLFF
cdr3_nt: TGTGCCTGGAGTGTACTGGCCCGCCGGTCTGAAAAACTGTTTTTT

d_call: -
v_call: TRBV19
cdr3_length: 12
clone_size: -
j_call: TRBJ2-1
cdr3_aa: CASSSRSYEQFF
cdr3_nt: TGTGCCAGTAGTTCCCGGTCATATGAGCAGTTCTTC

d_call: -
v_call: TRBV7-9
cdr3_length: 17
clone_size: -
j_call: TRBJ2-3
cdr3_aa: CASSLPGRRISTDTQYF
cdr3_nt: TGTGCCAGCAGTTTACCCGGACGTAGAATTAGCACAGATACGCAGTATTTT

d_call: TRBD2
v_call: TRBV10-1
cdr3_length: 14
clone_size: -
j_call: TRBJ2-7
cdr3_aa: CASSESGRAREQYF
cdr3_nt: TGCGCCAGCAGTGAATCGGGGAGGGCGCGCGAGCAGTACTTC

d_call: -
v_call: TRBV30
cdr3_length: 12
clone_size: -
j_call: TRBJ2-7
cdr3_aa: CAWSASSYEQYF
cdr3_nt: TGTGCCTGGAGTGCCAGCTCCTACGAGCAGTACTTC

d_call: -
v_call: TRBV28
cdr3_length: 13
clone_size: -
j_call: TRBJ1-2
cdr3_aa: CASSLTGSFGYTF
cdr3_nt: TGTGCCAGCAGTTTGACAGGTTCTTTTGGCTACACCTTC

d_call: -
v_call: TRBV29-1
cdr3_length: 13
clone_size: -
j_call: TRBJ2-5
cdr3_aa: CSVEKSGVETQYF
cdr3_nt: TGCAGCGTTGAAAAGTCAGGGGTTGAGACCCAGTACTTC

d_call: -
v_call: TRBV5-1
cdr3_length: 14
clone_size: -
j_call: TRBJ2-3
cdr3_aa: CASSLDDPGDTQYF
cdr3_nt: TGCGCCAGCAGCCTCGACGACCCGGGAGATACGCAGTATTTT

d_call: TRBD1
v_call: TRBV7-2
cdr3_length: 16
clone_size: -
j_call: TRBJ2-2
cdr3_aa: CASSLTQGARTGELFF
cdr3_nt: TGTGCCAGCAGCTTAACGCAGGGGGCGAGGACCGGGGAGCTGTTTTTT

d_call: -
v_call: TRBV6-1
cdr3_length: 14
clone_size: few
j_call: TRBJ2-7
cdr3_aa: CASSEVWVSYEQYF
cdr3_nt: TGTGCCAGCAGTGAAGTTTGGGTTTCCTACGAGCAGTACTTC

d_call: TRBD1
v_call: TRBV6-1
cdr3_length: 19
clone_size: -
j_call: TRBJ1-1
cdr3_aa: CASSEAAQGTGRGEARAFF
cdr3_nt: TGTGCCAGCAGTGAAGCCGCCCAGGGGACAGGGAGAGGGGAGGCACGGGCTTTCTTT

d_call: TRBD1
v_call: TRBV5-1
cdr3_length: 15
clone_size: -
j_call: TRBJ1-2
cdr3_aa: CASSLPGQGAGGYTF
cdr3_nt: TGCGCCAGCAGCTTACCGGGACAGGGGGCTGGTGGCTACACCTTC

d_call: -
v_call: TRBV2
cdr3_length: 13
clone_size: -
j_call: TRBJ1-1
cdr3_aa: CASRGAVLAEAFF
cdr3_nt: TGTGCCAGCAGGGGGGCAGTCCTGGCTGAAGCTTTCTTT

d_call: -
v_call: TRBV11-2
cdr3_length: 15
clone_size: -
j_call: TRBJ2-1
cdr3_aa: CASSLVLGQYNEQFF
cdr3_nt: TGTGCCAGCAGCTTAGTACTCGGGCAGTACAATGAGCAGTTCTTC

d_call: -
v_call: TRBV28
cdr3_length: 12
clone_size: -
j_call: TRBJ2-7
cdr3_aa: CASSTGGVEQYF
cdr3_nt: TGTGCCAGCAGTACGGGGGGCGTTGAGCAGTACTTC

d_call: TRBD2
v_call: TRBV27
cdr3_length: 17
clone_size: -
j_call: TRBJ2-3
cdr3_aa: CASSPTSTSGRVNTQYF
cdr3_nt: TGTGCCAGCAGTCCGACTTCGACTAGCGGGAGGGTAAATACGCAGTATTTT

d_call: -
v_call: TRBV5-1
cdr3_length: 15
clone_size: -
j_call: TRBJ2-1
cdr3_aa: CASSFEGGGYNEQFF
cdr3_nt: TGCGCCAGCAGCTTTGAGGGTGGCGGCTACAATGAGCAGTTCTTC